The TCR beta chain described here comes from a study of blood T cells in healthy people across ages. The V gene's germline CDR1 is SGHDT and CDR2 YYEEEE. Germline trimming cut 4 bases from V and 3 bases from J; bases unmatched to any gene: 10. The CDR3 contains 15 residues. Primed by a sample-barcoded 5' primer and a J-beta primer mix, a second PCR proceeded for roughly 6 to 12 cycles. TCRdb itself ran the 5' RACE reads through MiXCR, one entry per CDR3 protein. The sample records around 600,000 distinct CDR3 sequences, roughly 48% being singletons. This clonotype showed up just a few times. The clonotype originates from an older man in good health. V usage is TRBV5-6 and J usage is TRBJ2-7, with 7 bases aligning to TRBD1. Sequencing was done on a sample of blood. The CDR3 DNA sequence: TGTGCCAGCAGCCGGCGGACAGGATTTGACTACGAGCAGTACTTC. Its protein is CASSRRTGFDYEQYF.